This T cell receptor (beta chain) stems from a study of blood T cell repertoires in COVID-19. Across the whole study: Samples representing acute and convalescent COVID-19 were sourced from the United States, Italy and Spain.

In the original processing: Estimation of nucleated cell counts was performed using reference gene primer amplification. Generated by immunoSEQ multiplex PCR, the TCRdb table keeps only in-frame clones and is missing some. V, J and clone size reflect that table, while D and trimming were determined from the DNA. The data contain about 41,000 clones, about 90% of them singletons. The CDR3 extends over 16 amino acids. V was clipped by 0 bases and J by 5 bases, with 15 bases between them. Looked up from germline, CDR1 is SGHRS and CDR2 is YFSETQ. A single count supports this clone. Sequenced: peripheral blood. The V gene is TRBV5-1, the J gene TRBJ2-1; a weak D match, TRBD2 (6 bases). The receptor's source is a man between 60 and 75 years old with acute or convalescent COVID-19. The CDR3 DNA sequence: TGCGCCAGCAGCTTGGTCGGCGGGGTTGCCCACAATGAGCAGTTCTTC. Amino acids: CASSLVGGVAHNEQFF.